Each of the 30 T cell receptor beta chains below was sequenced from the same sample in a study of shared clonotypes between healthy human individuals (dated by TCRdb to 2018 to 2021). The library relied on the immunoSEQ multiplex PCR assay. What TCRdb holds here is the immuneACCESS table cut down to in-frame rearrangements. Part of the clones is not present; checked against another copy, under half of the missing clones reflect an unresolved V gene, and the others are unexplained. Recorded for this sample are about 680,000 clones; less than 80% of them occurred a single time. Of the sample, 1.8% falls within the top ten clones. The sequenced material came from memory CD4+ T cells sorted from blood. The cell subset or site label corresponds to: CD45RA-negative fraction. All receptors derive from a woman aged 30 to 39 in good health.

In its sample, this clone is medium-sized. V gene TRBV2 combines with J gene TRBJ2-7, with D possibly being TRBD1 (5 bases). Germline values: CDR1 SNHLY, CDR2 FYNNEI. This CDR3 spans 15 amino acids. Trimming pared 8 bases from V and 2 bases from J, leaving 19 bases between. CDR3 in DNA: TGTGCCAGCCCAAAGACCAGGGATGTCACCTACGAGCAGTACTTC. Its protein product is CASPKTRDVTYEQYF.

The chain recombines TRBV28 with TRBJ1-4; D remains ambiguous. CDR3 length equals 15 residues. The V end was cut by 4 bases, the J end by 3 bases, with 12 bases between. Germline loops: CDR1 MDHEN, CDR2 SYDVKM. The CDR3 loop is CASSSTVPPNEKLFF. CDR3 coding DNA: TGTGCCAGCAGTTCGACGGTCCCACCTAATGAAAAACTGTTTTTT. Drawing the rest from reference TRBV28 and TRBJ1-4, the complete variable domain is DVKVTQSSRYLVKRTGEKVFLECVQDMDHENMFWYRQDPGLGLRLIYFSYDVKMKEKGDIPEGYSVSREKKERFSLILESASTNQTSMYLCASSSTVPPNEKLFFGSGTQLSVL.

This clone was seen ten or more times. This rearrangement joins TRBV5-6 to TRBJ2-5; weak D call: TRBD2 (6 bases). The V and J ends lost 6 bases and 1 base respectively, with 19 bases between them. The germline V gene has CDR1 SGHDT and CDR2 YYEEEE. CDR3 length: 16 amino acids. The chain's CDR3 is CASTRGDFRIQETQYF. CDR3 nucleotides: TGTGCCAGCACCCGAGGGGACTTTAGAATCCAAGAGACCCAGTACTTC.

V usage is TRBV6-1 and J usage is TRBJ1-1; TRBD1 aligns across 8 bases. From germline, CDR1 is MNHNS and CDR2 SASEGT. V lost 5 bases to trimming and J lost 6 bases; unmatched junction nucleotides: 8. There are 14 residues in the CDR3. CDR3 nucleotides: TGTGCCAGCAGTACTCCCGGGACAGGCCCTGAAGCTTTCTTT. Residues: CASSTPGTGPEAFF.

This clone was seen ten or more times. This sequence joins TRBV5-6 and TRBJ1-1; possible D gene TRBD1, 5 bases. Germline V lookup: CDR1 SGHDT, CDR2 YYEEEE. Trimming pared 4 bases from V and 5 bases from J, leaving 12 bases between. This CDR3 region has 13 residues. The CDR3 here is CASSRRRGTEAFF. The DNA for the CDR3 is TGTGCCAGCAGCCGGAGGCGGGGGACTGAAGCTTTCTTT. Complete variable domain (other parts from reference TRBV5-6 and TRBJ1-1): DAGVTQSPTHLIKTRGQQVTLRCSPKSGHDTVSWYQQALGQGPQFIFQYYEEEERQRGNFPDRFSGHQFPNYSSELNVNALLLGDSALYLCASSRRRGTEAFFGQGTRLTVV.

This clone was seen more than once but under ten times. The CDR3 bases are TGTGCCAGCAGCTTGACTAGCGGAGACTACGAGCAGTACTTC. Its translation is CASSLTSGDYEQYF. V is TRBV7-9 and J is TRBJ2-7; the match to TRBD2 covers 9 bases. Germline CDR1 and CDR2: SEHNR and FQNEAQ (reference sequence). With V trimmed by 3 bases and J by 3 bases, 3 bases remained unmatched. The CDR3 runs to 14 residues.

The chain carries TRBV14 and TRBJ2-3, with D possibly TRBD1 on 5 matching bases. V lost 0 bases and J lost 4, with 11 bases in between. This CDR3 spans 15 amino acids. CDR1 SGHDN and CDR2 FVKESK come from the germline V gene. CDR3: CASSQEAGFADTQYF. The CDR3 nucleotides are TGTGCCAGCAGCCAAGAGGCAGGGTTCGCAGATACGCAGTATTTT.

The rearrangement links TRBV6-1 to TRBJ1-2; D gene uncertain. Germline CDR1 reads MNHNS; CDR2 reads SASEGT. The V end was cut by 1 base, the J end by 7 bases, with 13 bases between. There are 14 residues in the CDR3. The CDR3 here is CASSEGEGASGYTF. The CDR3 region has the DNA TGTGCCAGCAGTGAAGGCGAAGGCGCGAGTGGCTACACCTTC.

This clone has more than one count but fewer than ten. CDR3 bases: TGTGCCACCCATCCAGGGGGTCTTGACGGTCAGCCCCAGCATTTT. Encoded protein: CATHPGGLDGQPQHF. This chain uses TRBV6-5 with TRBJ1-5, with 7 bases fitting TRBD1. Losses at the gene ends were 10 bases for V and 6 bases for J; bases not matched to a gene: 15. CDR3 length: 15 amino acids. The germline CDR1 and CDR2 sequences are MNHEY and SVGAGI.

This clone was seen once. CDR3 residues: CAGAYNSGNTIYF. Written as DNA, the CDR3 is TGTGCCGGCGCGTACAACTCTGGAAACACCATATATTTT. The V call is TRBV6-1, the J call TRBJ1-3, with no clear D. V was shortened by 11 bases and J by 0 bases, with 11 bases between the two germline ends. The CDR3 contains 13 residues. Germline CDR1 reads MNHNS; CDR2 reads SASEGT.

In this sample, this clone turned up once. DNA for the CDR3: TGTGCCAGCAGCTCGCTAGCGGGAGTCATTCATGAGCAGTTCTTC. Its translation: CASSSLAGVIHEQFF. The rearrangement links TRBV11-2 to TRBJ2-1; 10 nucleotides line up with TRBD2. J was trimmed by 8 bases and V by 4 bases; bases with no gene match: 8. Per the germline V gene, CDR1 is SGHAT and CDR2 is FQNNGV. There are 15 residues in the CDR3.

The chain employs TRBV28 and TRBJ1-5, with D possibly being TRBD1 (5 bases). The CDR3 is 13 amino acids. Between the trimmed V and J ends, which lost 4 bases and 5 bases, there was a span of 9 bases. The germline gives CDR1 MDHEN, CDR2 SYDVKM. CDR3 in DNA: TGTGCCAGCAGTTCGACAGATCATCAGCCCCAGCATTTT. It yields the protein CASSSTDHQPQHF. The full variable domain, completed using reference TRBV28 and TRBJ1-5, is DVKVTQSSRYLVKRTGEKVFLECVQDMDHENMFWYRQDPGLGLRLIYFSYDVKMKEKGDIPEGYSVSREKKERFSLILESASTNQTSMYLCASSSTDHQPQHFGDGTRLSIL.

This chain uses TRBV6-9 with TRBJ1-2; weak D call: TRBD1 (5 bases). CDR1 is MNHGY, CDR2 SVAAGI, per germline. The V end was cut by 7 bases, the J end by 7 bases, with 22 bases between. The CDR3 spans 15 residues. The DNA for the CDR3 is TGTGCCAGCATCTTTGGGACGGCCCTGTCTTTTGGCTACACCTTC. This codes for CASIFGTALSFGYTF.

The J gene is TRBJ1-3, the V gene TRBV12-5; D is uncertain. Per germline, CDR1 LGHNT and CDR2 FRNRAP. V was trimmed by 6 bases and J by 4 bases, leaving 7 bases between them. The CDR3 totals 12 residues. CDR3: CASGGDGNTIYF. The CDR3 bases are TGTGCTAGTGGGGGAGACGGAAACACCATATATTTT.

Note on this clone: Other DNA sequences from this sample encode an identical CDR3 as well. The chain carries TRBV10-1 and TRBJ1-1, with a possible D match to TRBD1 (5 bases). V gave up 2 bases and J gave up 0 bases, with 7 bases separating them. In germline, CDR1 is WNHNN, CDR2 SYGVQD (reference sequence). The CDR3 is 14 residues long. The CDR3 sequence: CASSEPGMNTEAFF. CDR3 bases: TGCGCCAGCAGTGAGCCAGGGATGAACACTGAAGCTTTCTTT.

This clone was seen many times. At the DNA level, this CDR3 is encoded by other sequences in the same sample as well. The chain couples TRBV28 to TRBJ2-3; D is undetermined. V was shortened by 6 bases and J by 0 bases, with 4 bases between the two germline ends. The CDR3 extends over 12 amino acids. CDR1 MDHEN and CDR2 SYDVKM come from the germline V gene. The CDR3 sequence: CASRTSTDTQYF. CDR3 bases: TGTGCCAGCAGGACTAGCACAGATACGCAGTATTTT.

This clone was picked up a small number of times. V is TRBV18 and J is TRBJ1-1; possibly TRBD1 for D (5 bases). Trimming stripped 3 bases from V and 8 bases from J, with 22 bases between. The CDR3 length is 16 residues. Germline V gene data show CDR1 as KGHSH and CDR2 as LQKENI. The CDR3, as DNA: TGTGCCAGCTCACCCGACCTATTATCTTCGGGACGAGAAGCTTTCTTT. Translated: CASSPDLLSSGREAFF.

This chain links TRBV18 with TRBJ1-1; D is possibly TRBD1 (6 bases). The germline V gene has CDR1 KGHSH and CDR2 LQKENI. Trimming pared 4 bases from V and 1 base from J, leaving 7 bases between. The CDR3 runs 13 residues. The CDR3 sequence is CASSRGQNTEAFF. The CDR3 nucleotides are TGTGCCAGCTCACGGGGACAGAACACTGAAGCTTTCTTT.

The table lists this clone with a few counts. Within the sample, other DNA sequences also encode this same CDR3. This CDR3 reads CASSLSGAASTDTQYF. CDR3 bases: TGTGCCAGCAGCTTATCCGGGGCCGCCAGCACAGATACGCAGTATTTT. This chain uses TRBV11-3 with TRBJ2-3; D tentatively reads TRBD1 or TRBD2 (5 bases each). Trimming left V 2 bases short and J 0 bases short, with 12 bases between. Per the germline V gene, CDR1 is SGHNT and CDR2 is YENEEA. The CDR3 runs 16 residues.

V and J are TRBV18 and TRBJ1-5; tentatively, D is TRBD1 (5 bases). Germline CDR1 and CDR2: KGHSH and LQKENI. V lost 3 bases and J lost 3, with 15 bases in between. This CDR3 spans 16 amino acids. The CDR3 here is CASSPVGGVNNQPQHF. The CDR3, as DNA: TGTGCCAGCTCACCGGTTGGGGGGGTGAACAATCAGCCCCAGCATTTT.

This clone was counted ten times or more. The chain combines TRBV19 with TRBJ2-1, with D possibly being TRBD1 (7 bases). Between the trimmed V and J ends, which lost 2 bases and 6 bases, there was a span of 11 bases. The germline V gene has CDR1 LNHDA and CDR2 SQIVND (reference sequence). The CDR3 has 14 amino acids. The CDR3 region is CASSIQGGVNEQFF. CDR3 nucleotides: TGTGCCAGTAGTATACAGGGGGGTGTCAATGAGCAGTTCTTC.

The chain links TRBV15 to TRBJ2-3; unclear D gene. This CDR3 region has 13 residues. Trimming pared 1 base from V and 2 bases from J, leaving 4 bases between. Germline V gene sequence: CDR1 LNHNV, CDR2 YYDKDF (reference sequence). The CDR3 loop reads CATSRGPTDTQYF. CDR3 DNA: TGTGCCACCAGCAGAGGACCCACAGATACGCAGTATTTT.

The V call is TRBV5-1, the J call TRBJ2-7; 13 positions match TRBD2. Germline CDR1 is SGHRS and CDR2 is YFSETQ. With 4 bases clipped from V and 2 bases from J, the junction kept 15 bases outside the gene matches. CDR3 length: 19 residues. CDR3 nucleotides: TGCGCCAGCAGCCGATATAGGACTAGCGGGAGCCCTACAACCTACGAGCAGTACTTC. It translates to CASSRYRTSGSPTTYEQYF.

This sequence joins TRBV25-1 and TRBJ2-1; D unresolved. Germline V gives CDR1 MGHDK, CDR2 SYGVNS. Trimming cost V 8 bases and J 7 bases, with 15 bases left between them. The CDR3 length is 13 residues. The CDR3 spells CASQVGHYNEQFF. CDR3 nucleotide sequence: TGTGCCAGCCAGGTAGGCCATTATAATGAGCAGTTCTTC.

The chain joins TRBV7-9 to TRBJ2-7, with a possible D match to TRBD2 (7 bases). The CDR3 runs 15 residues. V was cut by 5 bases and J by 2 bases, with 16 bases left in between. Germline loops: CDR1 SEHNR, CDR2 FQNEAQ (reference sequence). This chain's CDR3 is CASSLGAGEAYEQYF. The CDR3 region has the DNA TGTGCCAGCAGCCTGGGGGCGGGAGAAGCCTACGAGCAGTACTTC.

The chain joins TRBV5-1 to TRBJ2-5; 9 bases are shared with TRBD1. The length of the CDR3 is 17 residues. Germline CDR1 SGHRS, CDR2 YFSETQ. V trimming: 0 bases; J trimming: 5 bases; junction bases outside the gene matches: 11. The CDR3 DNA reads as TGCGCCAGCAGCTTGGGAGAATTGACAGGGGGGGGCGAGACCCAGTACTTC. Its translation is CASSLGELTGGGETQYF. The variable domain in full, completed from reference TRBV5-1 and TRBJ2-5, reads KAGVTQTPRYLIKTRGQQVTLSCSPISGHRSVSWYQQTPGQGLQFLFEYFSETQRNKGNFPGRFSGRQFSNSRSEMNVSTLELGDSALYLCASSLGELTGGGETQYFGPGTRLLVL.

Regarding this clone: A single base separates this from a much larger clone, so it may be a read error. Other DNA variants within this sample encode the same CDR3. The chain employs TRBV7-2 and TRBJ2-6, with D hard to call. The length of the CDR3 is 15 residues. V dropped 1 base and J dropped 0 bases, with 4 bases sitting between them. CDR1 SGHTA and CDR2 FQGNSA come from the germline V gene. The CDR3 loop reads CASSLDSSGANVLTF. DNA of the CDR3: TGTGCCAGCAGCTTAGATAGCTCTGGGGCCAACGTCCTGACTTTC.

The CDR3 sequence: CASSLGTAGGQETQYF. The CDR3 DNA is TGTGCCAGCAGCTTAGGGACAGCTGGCGGTCAAGAGACCCAGTACTTC. The chain combines TRBV11-2 with TRBJ2-5; maybe TRBD1 (6 bases). Trimming removed 1 base from V and 2 bases from J, with 14 bases in between. CDR3 size: 16 residues. In germline, CDR1 is SGHAT, CDR2 FQNNGV.

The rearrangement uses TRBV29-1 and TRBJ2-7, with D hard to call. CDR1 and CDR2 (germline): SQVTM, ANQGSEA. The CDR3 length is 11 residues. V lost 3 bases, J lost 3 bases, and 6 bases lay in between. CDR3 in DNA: TGCAGCGTTGAGACGGGCTACGAGCAGTACTTC. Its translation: CSVETGYEQYF.

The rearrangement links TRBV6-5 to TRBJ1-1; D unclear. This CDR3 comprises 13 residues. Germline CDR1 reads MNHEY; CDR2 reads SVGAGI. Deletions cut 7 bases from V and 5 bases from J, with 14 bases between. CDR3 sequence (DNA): TGTGCCAGCAATTGGGAGCCTGGGACTGAAGCTTTCTTT. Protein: CASNWEPGTEAFF.